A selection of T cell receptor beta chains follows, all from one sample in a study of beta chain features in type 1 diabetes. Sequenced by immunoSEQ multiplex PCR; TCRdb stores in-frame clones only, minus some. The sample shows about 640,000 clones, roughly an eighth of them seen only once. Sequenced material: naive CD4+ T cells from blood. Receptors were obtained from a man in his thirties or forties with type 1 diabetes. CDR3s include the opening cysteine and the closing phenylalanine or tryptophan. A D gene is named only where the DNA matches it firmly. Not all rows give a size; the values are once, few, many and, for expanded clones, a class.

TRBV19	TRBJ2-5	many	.	TGTGCCAGTAGTACCCAGAACCAAGAGACCCAGTACTTC	CASSTQNQETQYF
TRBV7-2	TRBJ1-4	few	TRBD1	TGTGCCAGCAGCTTTTTCCCCTCCCCGACAGGGGAGAATGAAAAACTGTTTTTT	CASSFFPSPTGENEKLFF
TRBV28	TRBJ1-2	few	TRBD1	TGTGCCAGCAGACAACCAGCGGGACAGCGGGGCTACACCTTC	CASRQPAGQRGYTF
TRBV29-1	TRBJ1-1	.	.	TGCAGCGCAGTGTGGGGGTTGGACACTGAAGCTTTCTTT	CSAVWGLDTEAFF
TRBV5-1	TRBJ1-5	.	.	TGCGCCAGCAGTCGAACGGGAGATCAGCCCCAGCATTTT	CASSRTGDQPQHF
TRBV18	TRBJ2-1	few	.	TGTGCCAGCTCACCACTAGGTTTGGATGAGCAGTTCTTC	CASSPLGLDEQFF
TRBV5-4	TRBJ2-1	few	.	TGTGCCAGCAGCTTCACCTCTGGAGGCTACAATGAGCAGTTCTTC	CASSFTSGGYNEQFF
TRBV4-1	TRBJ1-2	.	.	TGCGCCAGCAGCCAAGATCCGCAGGCGCCCCATTATGGCTACACCTTC	CASSQDPQAPHYGYTF
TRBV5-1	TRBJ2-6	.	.	TGCGCCAGCAGCTTACAGGGCTACTCTGGGGCCAACGTCCTGACTTTC	CASSLQGYSGANVLTF
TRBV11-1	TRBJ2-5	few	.	TGTGCCAGCAGCTTTAACAGGGCCCAAGAGACCCAGTACTTC	CASSFNRAQETQYF
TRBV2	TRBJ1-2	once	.	TGTGCCAGCAGTCCCAGGACCTCCGGTAACTATGGCTACACCTTC	CASSPRTSGNYGYTF
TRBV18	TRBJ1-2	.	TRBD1	TGTGCCAGCTCACCCGGACAGGGCGACGGCTACACCTTC	CASSPGQGDGYTF
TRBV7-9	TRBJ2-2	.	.	TGTGCCAGCAGCCTCCAGATGGGCGGGGAGCTGTTTTTT	CASSLQMGGELFF
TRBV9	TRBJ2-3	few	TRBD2	TGTGCCAGCAGTCTGGAACGAGCCGGGACTAGCGGGGCGGGGACAGATACGCAGTATTTT	CASSLERAGTSGAGTDTQYF
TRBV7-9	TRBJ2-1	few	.	TGTGCCAGCAGCCCAGGCCACGGGGGAAATGAGCAGTTCTTC	CASSPGHGGNEQFF
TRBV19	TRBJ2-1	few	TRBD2	TGTGCCAGTAGTCTCGGCCAGACTAGCAGGCAGTTCTTC	CASSLGQTSRQFF
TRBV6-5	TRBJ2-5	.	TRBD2	TGTGCCAGCAGTTACTCGGGTAGCGGGGCGGGCGAGACCCAGTACTTC	CASSYSGSGAGETQYF
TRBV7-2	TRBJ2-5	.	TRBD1	TGTGCCAGCAGCTCGACAGGGGGCTGGCAAGAGACCCAGTACTTC	CASSSTGGWQETQYF
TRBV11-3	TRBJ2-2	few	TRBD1	TGTGCCAGCAGCTCGATGCCGGCGGGACAGGGTATCGGGGAGCTGTTTTTT	CASSSMPAGQGIGELFF
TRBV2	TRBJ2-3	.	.	TGTGCCAGCAGCTCGGAGGGCGGAGGTGGAGATACGCAGTATTTT	CASSSEGGGGDTQYF
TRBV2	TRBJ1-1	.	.	TGTGCCAGCAGTGCGGGCAGGGACACTGAAGCTTTCTTT	CASSAGRDTEAFF
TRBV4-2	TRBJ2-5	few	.	TGTGCCAGCAGCCAAGGCGGACCTCAAGAGACCCAGTACTTC	CASSQGGPQETQYF
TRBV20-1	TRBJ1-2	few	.	TGCAGTGCTAGGGCAGGGGCCGGCTACACCTTC	CSARAGAGYTF
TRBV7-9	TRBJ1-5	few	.	TGTGCCAGCAGTCCTGGACACCTTAGCAATCAGCCCCAGCATTTT	CASSPGHLSNQPQHF
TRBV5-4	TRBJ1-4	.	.	TGTGCCAGCAGCTTGGGAAGGACCAATGAAAAACTGTTTTTT	CASSLGRTNEKLFF
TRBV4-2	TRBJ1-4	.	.	TGTGCCAGCAGCCAAGATCATCCGAGGATCGGAACAACTAATGAAAAACTGTTTTTT	CASSQDHPRIGTTNEKLFF
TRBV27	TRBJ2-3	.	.	TGTGCCAGCAGTTCTGGACACACAGATACGCAGTATTTT	CASSSGHTDTQYF
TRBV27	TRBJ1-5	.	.	TGTGCCAGCAGTTTCCTCAATAGCAATCAGCCCCAGCATTTT	CASSFLNSNQPQHF
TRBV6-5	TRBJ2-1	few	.	TGTGCCAGCAGCAAGCCGACCAATGAGCAGTTCTTC	CASSKPTNEQFF
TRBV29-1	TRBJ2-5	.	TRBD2	TGCAGCGTTATAGTAGCGGGGGGGATTGGGTTCCAAGAGACCCAGTACTTC	CSVIVAGGIGFQETQYF
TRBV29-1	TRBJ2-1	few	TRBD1	TGCAGCGTTAATAGGGACAGGGGGGGAAATGAGCAGTTCTTC	CSVNRDRGGNEQFF
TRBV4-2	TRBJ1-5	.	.	TGTGCCAGCAGCCAAGATACAGATAGCAATCAGCCCCAGCATTTT	CASSQDTDSNQPQHF
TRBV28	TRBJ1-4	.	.	TGTGCCAGCACCTCGACCAGGGCGTCGGAAAAACTGTTTTTT	CASTSTRASEKLFF
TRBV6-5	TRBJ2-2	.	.	TGTGCCAGCATCGCAGCCACGAACACCGGGGAGCTGTTTTTT	CASIAATNTGELFF
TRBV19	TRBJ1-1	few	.	TGTGCCAGTAGTATAGATAGGGGACATAACACTGAAGCTTTCTTT	CASSIDRGHNTEAFF
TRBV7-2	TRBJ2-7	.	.	TGTGCCAGCAGCTTAGGAGGGCTGGCAGGGCAGTACTTC	CASSLGGLAGQYF
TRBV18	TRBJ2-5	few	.	TGTGCCAGCTCACCACTACTAGGGGAGCAAGAGACCCAGTACTTC	CASSPLLGEQETQYF
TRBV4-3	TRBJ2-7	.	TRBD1	TGCGCCAGCAGCCAAGTCCCCAATACACCCGGGACAGGGGGCGGCGAGCAGTACTTC	CASSQVPNTPGTGGGEQYF
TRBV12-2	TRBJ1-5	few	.	TGTGCAAGTCGCTTAGGGGGTACGTGTCAGCCCCAGCATTTT	CASRLGGTCQPQHF
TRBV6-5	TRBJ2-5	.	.	TGTGCCGTAGACGGTTTGGGCGAGACCCAGTACTTC	CAVDGLGETQYF
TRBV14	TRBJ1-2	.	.	TGTGCCAGCAGCCAGCGGCCGTCGGCCTACACCTTC	CASSQRPSAYTF
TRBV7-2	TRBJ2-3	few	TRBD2	TGTGCCAGCAGCCCTATCGGCGGGGGGGCGGCCTGGGGTACGCAGTATTTT	CASSPIGGGAAWGTQYF
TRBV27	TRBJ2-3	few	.	TGTGCCAGCAGTTTTTGGGCCAGCACAGATACGCAGTATTTT	CASSFWASTDTQYF
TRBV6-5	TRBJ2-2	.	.	TGTGCCAGCAGTCGCGAGATGGTCCCCGGGGAGCTGTTTTTT	CASSREMVPGELFF
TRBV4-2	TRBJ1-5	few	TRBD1	TGTGCCAGCAGCCCGGACAGGGTAGGACAGCCCCAGCATTTT	CASSPDRVGQPQHF
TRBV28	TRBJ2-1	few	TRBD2	TGTGCCAGCAGTTCGGGGGGGCAAGCCTACAATGAGCAGTTCTTC	CASSSGGQAYNEQFF
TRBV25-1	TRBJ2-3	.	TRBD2	TGTGCCAGCAGTGGCTTGAGCGGGGGTGGGGATACGCAGTATTTT	CASSGLSGGGDTQYF
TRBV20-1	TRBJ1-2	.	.	TGCAGTGCTAGGTTTGTCTATGGCTACACCTTC	CSARFVYGYTF
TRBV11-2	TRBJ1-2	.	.	TGTGCCAGCAGCCGTCGACAGGCGGACTATGGCTACACCTTC	CASSRRQADYGYTF
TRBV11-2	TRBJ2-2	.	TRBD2	TGTGCCAGCAGCCCCAGCGGGGGGTTGGCCGGGGAGCTGTTTTTT	CASSPSGGLAGELFF
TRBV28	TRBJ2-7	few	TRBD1	TGTGCCAGCAGTTCGGGACAGAAATACGAGCAGTACTTC	CASSSGQKYEQYF
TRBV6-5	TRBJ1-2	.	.	TGTGCCAGCAGCCGCGGACGGAACAGTTATGGCTACACCTTC	CASSRGRNSYGYTF
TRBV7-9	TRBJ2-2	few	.	TGTGCCAGCAGCTCGCCCCCCGGGGAGCTGTTTTTT	CASSSPPGELFF
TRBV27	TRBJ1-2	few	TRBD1	TGTGCCAGCAGTACAGGGGGGTATGGCTACACCTTC	CASSTGGYGYTF
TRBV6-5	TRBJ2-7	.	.	TGTGCCAGCAGTTACCGGATCGGTGGGGGCTACGAGCAGTACTTC	CASSYRIGGGYEQYF